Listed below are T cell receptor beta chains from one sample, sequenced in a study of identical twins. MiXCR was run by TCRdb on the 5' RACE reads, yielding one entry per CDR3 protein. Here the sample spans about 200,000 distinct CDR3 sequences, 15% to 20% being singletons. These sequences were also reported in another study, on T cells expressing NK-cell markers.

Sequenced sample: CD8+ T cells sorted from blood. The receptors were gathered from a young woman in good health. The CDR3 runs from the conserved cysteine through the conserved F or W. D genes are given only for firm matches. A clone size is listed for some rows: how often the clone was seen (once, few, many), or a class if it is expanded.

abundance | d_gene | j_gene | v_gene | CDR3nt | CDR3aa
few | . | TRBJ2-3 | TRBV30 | TGTGCCTGGAGTGTACTCCCAGATACGCAGTATTTT | CAWSVLPDTQYF
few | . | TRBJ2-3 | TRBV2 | TGTGCCAGCAGTCCAGAAGATACGCAGTATTTT | CASSPEDTQYF
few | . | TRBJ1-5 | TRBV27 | TGTGCCAGCAGTTCAACAGGGTACAATCAGCCCCAGCATTTT | CASSSTGYNQPQHF
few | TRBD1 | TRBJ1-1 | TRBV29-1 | TGCAGCGTTGAAGACAGGGGGCTAGACGCTGAAGCTTTCTTT | CSVEDRGLDAEAFF
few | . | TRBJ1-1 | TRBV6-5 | TGTGCCAGCAGTTACTCAGGGTTGAACACTGAAGCTTTCTTT | CASSYSGLNTEAFF
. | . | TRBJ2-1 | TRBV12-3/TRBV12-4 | TGTGCCAGCAGAGCGGCCCGCGATGAGCAGTTCTTC | CASRAARDEQFF
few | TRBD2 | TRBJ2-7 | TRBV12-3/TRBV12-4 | TGTGCCAGCAGCTTCCCGACTAGCGGGGACGTCGAGCAGTACTTC | CASSFPTSGDVEQYF
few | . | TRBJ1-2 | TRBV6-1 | TGTGCCAGCAGTGCCGCTCCTGGCTACACCTTC | CASSAAPGYTF
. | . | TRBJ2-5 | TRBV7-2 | TGTGCCAGCAGCCCCGCAGGAGCTATGCGGGAGACCCAGTACTTC | CASSPAGAMRETQYF
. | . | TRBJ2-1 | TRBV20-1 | TGCAGTGCTAGAATAGGAAGAAACTCCTACAATGAGCAGTTCTTC | CSARIGRNSYNEQFF
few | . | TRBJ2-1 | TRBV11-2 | TGTGCCAGCAGCCCCATTGGGGGGACAGTAGTAAAAAATTACAATGAGCAGTTCTTC | CASSPIGGTVVKNYNEQFF